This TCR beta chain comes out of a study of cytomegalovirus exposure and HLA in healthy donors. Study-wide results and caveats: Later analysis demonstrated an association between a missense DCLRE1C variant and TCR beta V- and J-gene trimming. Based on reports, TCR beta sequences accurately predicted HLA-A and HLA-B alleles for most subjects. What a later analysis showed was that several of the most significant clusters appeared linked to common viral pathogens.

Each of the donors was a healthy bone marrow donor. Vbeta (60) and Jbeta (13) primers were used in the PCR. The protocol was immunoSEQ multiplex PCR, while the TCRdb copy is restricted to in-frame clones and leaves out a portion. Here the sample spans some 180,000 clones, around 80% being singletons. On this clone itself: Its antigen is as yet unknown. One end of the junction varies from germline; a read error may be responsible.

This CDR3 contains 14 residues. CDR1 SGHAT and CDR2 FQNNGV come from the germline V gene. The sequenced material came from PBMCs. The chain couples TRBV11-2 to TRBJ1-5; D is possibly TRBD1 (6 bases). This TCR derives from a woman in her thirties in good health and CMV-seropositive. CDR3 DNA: TGTACCAGCAGCTTAGCCGGACAGAGGGAGCCCCAGCATTTT. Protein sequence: CTSSLAGQREPQHF.